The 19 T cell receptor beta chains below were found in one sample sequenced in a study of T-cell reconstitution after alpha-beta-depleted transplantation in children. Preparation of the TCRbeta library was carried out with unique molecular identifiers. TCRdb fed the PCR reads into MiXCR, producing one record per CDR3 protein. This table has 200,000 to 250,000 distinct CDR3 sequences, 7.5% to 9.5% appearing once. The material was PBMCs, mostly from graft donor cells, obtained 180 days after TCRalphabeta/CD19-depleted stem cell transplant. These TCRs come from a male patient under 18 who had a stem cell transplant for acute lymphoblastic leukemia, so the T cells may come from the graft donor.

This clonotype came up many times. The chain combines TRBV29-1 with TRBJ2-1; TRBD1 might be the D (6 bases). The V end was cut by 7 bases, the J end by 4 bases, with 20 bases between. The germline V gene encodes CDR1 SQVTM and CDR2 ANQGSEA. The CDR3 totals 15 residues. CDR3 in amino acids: CSAVATGNIYNEQFF. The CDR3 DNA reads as TGCAGCGCTGTGGCAACAGGGAATATATACAATGAGCAGTTCTTC.

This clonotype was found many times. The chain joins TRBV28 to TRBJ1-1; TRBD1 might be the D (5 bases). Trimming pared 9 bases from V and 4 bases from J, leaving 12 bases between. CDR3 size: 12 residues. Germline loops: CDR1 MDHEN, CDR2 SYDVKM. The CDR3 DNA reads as TGTGCCAGGTTCAGGGTAGGCACTGAAGCTTTCTTT. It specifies CARFRVGTEAFF.

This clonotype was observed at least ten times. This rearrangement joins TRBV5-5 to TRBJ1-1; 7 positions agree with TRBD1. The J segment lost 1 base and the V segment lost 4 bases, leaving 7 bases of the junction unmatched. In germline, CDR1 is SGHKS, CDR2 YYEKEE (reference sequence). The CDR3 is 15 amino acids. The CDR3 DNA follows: TGTGCCAGCAGCAGGCCGGGACAGAGGAACACTGAAGCTTTCTTT. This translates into CASSRPGQRNTEAFF.

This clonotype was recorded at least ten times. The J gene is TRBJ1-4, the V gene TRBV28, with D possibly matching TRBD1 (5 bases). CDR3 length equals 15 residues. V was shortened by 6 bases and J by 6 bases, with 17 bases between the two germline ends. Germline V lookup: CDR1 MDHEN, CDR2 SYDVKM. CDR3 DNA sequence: TGTGCCAGCAGCCTCCAGGGCCGGGACCATGAAAAACTGTTTTTT. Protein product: CASSLQGRDHEKLFF.

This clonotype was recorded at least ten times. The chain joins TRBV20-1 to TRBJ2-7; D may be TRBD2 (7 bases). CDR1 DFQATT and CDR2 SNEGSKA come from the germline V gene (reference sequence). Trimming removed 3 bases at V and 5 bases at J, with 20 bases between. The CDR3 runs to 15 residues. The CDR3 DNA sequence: TGCAGTGCTAGTCGAAGAGGGGGGGCGGTCAACGAGCAGTACTTC. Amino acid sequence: CSASRRGGAVNEQYF.

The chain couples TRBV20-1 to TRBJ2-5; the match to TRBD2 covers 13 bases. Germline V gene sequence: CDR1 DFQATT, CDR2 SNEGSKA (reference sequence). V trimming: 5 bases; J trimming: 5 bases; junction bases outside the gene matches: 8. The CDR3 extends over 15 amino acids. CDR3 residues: CSARTSGRVGETQYF. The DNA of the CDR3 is TGCAGTGCTCGGACTAGCGGGAGAGTAGGGGAGACCCAGTACTTC.

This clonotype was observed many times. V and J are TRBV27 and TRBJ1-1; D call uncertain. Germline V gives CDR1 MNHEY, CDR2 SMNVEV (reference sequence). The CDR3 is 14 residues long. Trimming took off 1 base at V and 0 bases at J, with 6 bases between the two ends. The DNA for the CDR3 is TGTGCCAGCAGTTTATTTAGGGTGAACACTGAAGCTTTCTTT. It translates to CASSLFRVNTEAFF.

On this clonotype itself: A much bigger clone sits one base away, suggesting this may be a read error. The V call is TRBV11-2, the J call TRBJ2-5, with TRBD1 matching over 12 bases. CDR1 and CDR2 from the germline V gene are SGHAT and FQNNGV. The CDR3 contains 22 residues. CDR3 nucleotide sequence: TGTGCCAGCAGCTTAGAGCGACGATCCGGGACAGGGGGCCGGGACTCCCAAGAGACCCACTACTTC. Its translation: CASSLERRSGTGGRDSQETHYF.

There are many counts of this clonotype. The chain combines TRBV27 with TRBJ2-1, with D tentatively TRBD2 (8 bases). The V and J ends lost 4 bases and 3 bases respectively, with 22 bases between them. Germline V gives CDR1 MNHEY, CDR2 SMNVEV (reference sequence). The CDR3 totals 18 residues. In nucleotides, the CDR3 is TGTGCCAGCAGTTCCCCCCTCTCGACAGGGACTAGCTACAATGAGCAGTTCTTC. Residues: CASSSPLSTGTSYNEQFF.

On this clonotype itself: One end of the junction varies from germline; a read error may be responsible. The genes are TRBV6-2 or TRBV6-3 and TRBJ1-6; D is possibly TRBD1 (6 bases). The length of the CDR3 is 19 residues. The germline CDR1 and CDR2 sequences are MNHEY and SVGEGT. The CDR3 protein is CASSLTPGHKTPIHSALHF. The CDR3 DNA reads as TGTGCCAGCAGCCTCACTCCGGGACACAAGACTCCCATTCATTCAGCCCTCCACTTT.

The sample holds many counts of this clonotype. Written as DNA, the CDR3 is TGCAGTGCTACGACAGGGGGCAACTCTGGGGCCAACGTCCTGACTTTC. Residues: CSATTGGNSGANVLTF. This chain uses TRBV20-1 with TRBJ2-6, with TRBD1 matching 10 bases. From germline, CDR1 is DFQATT and CDR2 SNEGSKA (reference sequence). V shed 4 bases and J 0 bases; nucleotides not matched to a gene: 3. The CDR3 loop spans 16 amino acids.

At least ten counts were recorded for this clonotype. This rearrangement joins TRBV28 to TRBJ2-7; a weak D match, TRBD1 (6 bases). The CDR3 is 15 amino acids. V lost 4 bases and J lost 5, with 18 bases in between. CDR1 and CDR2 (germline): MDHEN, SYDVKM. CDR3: CASSSRQVWYDEQYF. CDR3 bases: TGTGCCAGCAGTTCCCGACAGGTCTGGTACGACGAGCAGTACTTC. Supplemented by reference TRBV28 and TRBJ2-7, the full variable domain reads DVKVTQSSRYLVKRTGEKVFLECVQDMDHENMFWYRQDPGLGLRLIYFSYDVKMKEKGDIPEGYSVSREKKERFSLILESASTNQTSMYLCASSSRQVWYDEQYFGPGTRLTVT.

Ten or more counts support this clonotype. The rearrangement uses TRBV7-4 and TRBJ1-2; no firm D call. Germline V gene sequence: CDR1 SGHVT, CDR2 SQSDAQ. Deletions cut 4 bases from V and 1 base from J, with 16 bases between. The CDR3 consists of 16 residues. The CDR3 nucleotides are TGTGCCAGCAGCTCGTGGACCACCCCTAATAACTATGGCTACACCTTC. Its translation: CASSSWTTPNNYGYTF.

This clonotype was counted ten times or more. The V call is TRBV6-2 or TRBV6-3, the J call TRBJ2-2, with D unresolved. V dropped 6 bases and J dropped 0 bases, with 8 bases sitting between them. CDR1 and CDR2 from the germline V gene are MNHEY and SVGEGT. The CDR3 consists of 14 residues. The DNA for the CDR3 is TGTGCCAGCAGCAATGGGGCGAACACCGGGGAGCTGTTTTTT. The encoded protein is CASSNGANTGELFF.

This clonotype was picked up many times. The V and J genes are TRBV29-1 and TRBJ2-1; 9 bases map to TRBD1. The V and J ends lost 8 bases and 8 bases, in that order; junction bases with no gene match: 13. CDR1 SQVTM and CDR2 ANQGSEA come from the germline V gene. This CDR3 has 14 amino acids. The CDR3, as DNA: TGCAGCACCGCCGGGACAGGGATTGCATATGAGCAGTTCTTC. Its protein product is CSTAGTGIAYEQFF.

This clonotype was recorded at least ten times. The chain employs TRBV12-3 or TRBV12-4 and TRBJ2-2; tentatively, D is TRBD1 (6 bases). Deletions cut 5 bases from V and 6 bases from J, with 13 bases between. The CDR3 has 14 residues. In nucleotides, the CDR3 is TGTGCCAGCAGTCGACTTACAGGGCCCGGGGAGCTGTTTTTT. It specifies CASSRLTGPGELFF.

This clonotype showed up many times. The CDR3 sequence is CATSIPAELQFF. CDR3 bases: TGTGCCACCAGCATCCCGGCGGAACTGCAGTTCTTC. This chain links TRBV15 with TRBJ2-1; D is unresolved. V was clipped by 4 bases and J by 12 bases, with 13 bases between them. The germline V gene encodes CDR1 LNHNV and CDR2 YYDKDF (reference sequence). The length of the CDR3 is 12 residues.

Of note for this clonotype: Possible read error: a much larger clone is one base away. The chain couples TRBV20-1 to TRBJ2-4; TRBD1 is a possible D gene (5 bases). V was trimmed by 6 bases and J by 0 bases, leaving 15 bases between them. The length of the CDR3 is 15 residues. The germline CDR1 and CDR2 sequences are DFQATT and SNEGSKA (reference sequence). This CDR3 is CSADTGVPAKNIQYF. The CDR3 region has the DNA TGCAGTGCCGACACAGGTGTCCCAGCCAAAAACATTCAGTACTTC.

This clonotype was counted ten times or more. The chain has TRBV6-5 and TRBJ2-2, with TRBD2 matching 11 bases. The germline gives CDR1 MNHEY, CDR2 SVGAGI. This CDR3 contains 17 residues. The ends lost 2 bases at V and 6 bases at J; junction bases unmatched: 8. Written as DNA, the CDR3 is TGTGCCAGCAGTTACAGTAGCGGGGGGGCCGCGTCCGGGGAGCTGTTTTTT. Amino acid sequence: CASSYSSGGAASGELFF.